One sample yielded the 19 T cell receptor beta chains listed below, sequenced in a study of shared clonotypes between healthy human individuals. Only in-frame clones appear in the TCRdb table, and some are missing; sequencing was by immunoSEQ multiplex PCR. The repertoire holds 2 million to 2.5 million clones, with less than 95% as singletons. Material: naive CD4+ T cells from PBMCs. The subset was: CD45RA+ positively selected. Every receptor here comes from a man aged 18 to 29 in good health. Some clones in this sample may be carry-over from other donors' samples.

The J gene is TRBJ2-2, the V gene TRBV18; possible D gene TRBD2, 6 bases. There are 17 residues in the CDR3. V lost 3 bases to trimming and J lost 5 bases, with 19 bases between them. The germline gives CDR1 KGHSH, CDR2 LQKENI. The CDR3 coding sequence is TGTGCCAGCTCACCGATGACTATAGCGGCTGGTACCGGGGAGCTGTTTTTT. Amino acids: CASSPMTIAAGTGELFF.

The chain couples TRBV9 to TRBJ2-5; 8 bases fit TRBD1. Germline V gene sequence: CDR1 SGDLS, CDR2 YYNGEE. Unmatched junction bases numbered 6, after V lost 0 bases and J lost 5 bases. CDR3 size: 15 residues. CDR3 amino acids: CASSVGRGQWETQYF. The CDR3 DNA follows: TGTGCCAGCAGCGTAGGCAGGGGGCAGTGGGAGACCCAGTACTTC.

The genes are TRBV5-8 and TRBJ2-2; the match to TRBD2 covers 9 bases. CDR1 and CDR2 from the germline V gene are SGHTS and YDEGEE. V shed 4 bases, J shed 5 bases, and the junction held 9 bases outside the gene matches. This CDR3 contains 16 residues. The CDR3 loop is CASSLLWTSATGELFF. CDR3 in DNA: TGTGCCAGCAGCCTACTATGGACTAGCGCAACCGGGGAGCTGTTTTTT.

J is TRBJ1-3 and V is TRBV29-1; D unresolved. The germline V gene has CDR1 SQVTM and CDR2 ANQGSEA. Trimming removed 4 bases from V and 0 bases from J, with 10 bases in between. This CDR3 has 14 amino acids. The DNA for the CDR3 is TGCAGCGTTGTCCTGGCGGGCTCTGGAAACACCATATATTTT. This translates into CSVVLAGSGNTIYF. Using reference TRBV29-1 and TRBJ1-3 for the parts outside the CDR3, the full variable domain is SAVISQKPSRDICQRGTSLTIQCQVDSQVTMMFWYRQQPGQSLTLIATANQGSEATYESGFVIDKFPISRPNLTFSTLTVSNMSPEDSSIYLCSVVLAGSGNTIYFGEGSWLTVV.

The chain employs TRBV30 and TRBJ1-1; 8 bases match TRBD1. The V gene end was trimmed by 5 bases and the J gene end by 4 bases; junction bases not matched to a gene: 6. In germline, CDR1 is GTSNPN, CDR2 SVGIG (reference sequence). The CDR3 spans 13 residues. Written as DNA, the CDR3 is TGTGCCTGGGGCAGGGGGCTTGTCACTGAAGCTTTCTTT. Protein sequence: CAWGRGLVTEAFF.

CDR3 nucleotides: TGCGCCAGCAATTTGGGGGACAGGGAGGTTTCTGGCTACACCTTC. It encodes CASNLGDREVSGYTF. The V call is TRBV5-1, the J call TRBJ1-2; 9 nucleotides align to TRBD1. CDR1 is SGHRS, CDR2 YFSETQ, per germline. Unmatched junction bases numbered 13, after V lost 6 bases and J lost 7 bases. The CDR3 is made up of 15 amino acids.

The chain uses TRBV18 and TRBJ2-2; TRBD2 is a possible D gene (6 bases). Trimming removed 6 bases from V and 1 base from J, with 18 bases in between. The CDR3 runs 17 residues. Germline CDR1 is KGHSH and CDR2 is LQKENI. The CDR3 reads CASSPYGIAVNTGELFF. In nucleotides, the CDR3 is TGTGCCAGCTCCCCTTACGGGATAGCGGTGAACACCGGGGAGCTGTTTTTT.

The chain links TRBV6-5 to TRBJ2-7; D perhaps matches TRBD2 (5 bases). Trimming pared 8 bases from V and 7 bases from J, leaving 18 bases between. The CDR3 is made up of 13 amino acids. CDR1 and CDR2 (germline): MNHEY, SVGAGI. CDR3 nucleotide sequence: TGTGCCAGCGCCGACAACGGTTCGGGGGAGCAGTACTTC. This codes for CASADNGSGEQYF.

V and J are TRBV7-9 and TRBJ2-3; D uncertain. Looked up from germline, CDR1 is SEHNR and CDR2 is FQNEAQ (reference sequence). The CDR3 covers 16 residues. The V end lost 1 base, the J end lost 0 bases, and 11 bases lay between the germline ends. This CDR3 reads CASSLVNGASTDTQYF. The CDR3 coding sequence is TGTGCCAGCAGCTTAGTAAACGGAGCTAGCACAGATACGCAGTATTTT.

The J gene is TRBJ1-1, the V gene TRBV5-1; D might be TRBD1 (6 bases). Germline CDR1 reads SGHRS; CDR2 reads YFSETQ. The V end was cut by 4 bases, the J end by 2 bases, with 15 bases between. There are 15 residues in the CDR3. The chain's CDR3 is CASSPEPDRNTEAFF. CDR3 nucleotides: TGCGCCAGCAGCCCCGAACCGGACAGAAACACTGAAGCTTTCTTT.

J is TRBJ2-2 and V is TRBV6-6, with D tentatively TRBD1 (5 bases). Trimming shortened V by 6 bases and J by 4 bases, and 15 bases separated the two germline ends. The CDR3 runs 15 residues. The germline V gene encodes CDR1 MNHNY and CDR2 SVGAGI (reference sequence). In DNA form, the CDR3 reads TGTGCCAGCAGAAACAGGCAGGGCGGCACCGGGGAGCTGTTTTTT. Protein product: CASRNRQGGTGELFF.

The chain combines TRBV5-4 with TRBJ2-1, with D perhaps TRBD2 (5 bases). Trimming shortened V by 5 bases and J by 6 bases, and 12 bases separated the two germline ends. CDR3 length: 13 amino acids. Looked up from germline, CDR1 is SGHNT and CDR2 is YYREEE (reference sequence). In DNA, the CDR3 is TGTGCCAGCAGAATTGACCGGGGCAATGAGCAGTTCTTC. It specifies CASRIDRGNEQFF.

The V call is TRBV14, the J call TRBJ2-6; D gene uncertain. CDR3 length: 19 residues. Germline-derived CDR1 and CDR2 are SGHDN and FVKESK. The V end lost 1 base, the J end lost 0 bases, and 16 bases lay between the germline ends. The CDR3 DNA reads TGTGCCAGCAGCCAAGTTTTCCACCCAGGCCTCTCTGGGGCCAACGTCCTGACTTTC. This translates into CASSQVFHPGLSGANVLTF.

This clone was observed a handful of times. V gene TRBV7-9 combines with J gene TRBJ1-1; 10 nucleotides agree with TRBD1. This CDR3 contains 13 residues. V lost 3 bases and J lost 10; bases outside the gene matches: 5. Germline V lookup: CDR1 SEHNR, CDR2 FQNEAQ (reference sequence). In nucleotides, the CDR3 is TGTGCCAGCAGCTTCGACAGGGGGCGGGGAGCTTTCTTT. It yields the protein CASSFDRGRGAFF.

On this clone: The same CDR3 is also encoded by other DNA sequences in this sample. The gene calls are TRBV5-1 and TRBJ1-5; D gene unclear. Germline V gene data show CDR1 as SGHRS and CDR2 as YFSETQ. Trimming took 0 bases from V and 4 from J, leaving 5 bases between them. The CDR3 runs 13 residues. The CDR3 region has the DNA TGCGCCAGCAGCTTGGCCGGGAATCAGCCCCAGCATTTT. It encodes CASSLAGNQPQHF. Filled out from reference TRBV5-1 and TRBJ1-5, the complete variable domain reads KAGVTQTPRYLIKTRGQQVTLSCSPISGHRSVSWYQQTPGQGLQFLFEYFSETQRNKGNFPGRFSGRQFSNSRSEMNVSTLELGDSALYLCASSLAGNQPQHFGDGTRLSIL.

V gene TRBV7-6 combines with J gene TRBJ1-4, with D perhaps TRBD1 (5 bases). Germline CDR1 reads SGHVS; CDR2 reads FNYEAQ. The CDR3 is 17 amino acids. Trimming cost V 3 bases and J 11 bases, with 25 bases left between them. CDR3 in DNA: TGTGCCAGCAGCTTCAGTGCACGCCCCGGGCAACCAGGGAAACTGTTTTTT. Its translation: CASSFSARPGQPGKLFF.

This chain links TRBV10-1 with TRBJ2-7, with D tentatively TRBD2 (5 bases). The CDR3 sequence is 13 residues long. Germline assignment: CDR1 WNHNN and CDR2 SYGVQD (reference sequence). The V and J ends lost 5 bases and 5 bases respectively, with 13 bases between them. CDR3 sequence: CASSPPGMDEQYF. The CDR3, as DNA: TGCGCCAGCAGTCCCCCGGGAATGGACGAGCAGTACTTC.

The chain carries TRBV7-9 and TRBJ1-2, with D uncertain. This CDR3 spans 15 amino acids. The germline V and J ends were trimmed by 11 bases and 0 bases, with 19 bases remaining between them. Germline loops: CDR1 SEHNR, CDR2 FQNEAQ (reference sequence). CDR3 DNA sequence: TGTGCCTTATTCTCGGGGAGCTTAGCTAACTATGGCTACACCTTC. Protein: CALFSGSLANYGYTF. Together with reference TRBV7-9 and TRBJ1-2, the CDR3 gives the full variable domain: DTGVSQNPRHKITKRGQNVTFRCDPISEHNRLYWYRQTLGQGPEFLTYFQNEAQLEKSRLLSDRFSAERPKGSFSTLEIQRTEQGDSAMYLCALFSGSLANYGYTFGSGTRLTVV.

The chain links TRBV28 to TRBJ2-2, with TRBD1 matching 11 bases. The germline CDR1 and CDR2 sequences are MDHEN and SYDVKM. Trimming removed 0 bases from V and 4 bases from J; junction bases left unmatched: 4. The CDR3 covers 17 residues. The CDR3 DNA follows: TGTGCCAGCAGTTTATGGGGGACAGGGGGTGGCACCGGGGAGCTGTTTTTT. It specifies CASSLWGTGGGTGELFF. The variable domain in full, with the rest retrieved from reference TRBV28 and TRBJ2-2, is DVKVTQSSRYLVKRTGEKVFLECVQDMDHENMFWYRQDPGLGLRLIYFSYDVKMKEKGDIPEGYSVSREKKERFSLILESASTNQTSMYLCASSLWGTGGGTGELFFGEGSRLTVL.